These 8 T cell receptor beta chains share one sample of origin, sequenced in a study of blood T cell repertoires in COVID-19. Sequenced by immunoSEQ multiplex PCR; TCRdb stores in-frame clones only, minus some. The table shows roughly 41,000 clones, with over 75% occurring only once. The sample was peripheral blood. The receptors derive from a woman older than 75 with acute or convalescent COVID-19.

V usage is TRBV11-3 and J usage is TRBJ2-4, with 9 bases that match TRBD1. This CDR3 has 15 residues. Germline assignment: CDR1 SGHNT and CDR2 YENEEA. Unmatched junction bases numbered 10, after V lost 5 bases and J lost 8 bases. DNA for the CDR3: TGTGCCAGCAGCCGCCGGGGGACAGGGTGGGACATTCAGTACTTC. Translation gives CASSRRGTGWDIQYF.

This CDR3 is CATHTGQRNSPLHF. In nucleotides, the CDR3 is TGTGCCACCCACACAGGGCAGCGTAATTCACCCCTCCACTTT. V is TRBV19 and J is TRBJ1-6; a weak D match, TRBD1 (6 bases). Germline loops: CDR1 LNHDA, CDR2 SQIVND (reference sequence). The length of the CDR3 is 14 residues. V gave up 10 bases and J gave up 6 bases, with 16 bases separating them.

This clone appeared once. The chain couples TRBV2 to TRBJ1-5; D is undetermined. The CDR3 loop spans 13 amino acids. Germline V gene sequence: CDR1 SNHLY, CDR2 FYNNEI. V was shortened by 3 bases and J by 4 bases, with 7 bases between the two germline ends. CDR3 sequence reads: CASSDLRNQPQHF. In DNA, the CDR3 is TGTGCCAGCAGTGACTTGCGGAATCAGCCCCAGCATTTT.

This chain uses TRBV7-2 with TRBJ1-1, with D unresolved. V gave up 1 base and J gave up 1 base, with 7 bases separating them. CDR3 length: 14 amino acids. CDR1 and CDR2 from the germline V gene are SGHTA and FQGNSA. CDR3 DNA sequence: TGTGCCAGCAGCTTAGTTCCAGAGAACACTGAAGCTTTCTTT. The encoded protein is CASSLVPENTEAFF.

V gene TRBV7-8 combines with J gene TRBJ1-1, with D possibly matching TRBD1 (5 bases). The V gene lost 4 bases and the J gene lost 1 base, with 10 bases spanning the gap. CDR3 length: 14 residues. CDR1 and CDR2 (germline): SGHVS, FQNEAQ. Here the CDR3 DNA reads TGTGCCAGCAGCTCGGTCGGGGGGAACACTGAAGCTTTCTTT. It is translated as CASSSVGGNTEAFF.

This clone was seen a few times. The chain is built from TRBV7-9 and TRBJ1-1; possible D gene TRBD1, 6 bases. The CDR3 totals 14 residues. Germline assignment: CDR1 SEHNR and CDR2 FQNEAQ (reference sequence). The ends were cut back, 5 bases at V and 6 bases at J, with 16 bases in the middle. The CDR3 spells CASSPPWGPSEAFF. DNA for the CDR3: TGTGCCAGCAGCCCCCCGTGGGGGCCTTCTGAAGCTTTCTTT.

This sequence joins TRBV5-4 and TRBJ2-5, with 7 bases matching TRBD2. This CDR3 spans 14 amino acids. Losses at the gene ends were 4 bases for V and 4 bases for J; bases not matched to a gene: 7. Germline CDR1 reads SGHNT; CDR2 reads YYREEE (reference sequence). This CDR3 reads CASSPPTSPETQYF. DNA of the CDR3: TGTGCCAGCAGCCCTCCGACTAGCCCAGAGACCCAGTACTTC.

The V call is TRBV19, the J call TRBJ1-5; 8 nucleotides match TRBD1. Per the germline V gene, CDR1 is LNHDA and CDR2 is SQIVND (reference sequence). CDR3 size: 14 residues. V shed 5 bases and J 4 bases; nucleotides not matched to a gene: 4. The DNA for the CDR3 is TGTGCCAGTAGTGGGGACAGGTTTAATCAGCCCCAGCATTTT. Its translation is CASSGDRFNQPQHF.